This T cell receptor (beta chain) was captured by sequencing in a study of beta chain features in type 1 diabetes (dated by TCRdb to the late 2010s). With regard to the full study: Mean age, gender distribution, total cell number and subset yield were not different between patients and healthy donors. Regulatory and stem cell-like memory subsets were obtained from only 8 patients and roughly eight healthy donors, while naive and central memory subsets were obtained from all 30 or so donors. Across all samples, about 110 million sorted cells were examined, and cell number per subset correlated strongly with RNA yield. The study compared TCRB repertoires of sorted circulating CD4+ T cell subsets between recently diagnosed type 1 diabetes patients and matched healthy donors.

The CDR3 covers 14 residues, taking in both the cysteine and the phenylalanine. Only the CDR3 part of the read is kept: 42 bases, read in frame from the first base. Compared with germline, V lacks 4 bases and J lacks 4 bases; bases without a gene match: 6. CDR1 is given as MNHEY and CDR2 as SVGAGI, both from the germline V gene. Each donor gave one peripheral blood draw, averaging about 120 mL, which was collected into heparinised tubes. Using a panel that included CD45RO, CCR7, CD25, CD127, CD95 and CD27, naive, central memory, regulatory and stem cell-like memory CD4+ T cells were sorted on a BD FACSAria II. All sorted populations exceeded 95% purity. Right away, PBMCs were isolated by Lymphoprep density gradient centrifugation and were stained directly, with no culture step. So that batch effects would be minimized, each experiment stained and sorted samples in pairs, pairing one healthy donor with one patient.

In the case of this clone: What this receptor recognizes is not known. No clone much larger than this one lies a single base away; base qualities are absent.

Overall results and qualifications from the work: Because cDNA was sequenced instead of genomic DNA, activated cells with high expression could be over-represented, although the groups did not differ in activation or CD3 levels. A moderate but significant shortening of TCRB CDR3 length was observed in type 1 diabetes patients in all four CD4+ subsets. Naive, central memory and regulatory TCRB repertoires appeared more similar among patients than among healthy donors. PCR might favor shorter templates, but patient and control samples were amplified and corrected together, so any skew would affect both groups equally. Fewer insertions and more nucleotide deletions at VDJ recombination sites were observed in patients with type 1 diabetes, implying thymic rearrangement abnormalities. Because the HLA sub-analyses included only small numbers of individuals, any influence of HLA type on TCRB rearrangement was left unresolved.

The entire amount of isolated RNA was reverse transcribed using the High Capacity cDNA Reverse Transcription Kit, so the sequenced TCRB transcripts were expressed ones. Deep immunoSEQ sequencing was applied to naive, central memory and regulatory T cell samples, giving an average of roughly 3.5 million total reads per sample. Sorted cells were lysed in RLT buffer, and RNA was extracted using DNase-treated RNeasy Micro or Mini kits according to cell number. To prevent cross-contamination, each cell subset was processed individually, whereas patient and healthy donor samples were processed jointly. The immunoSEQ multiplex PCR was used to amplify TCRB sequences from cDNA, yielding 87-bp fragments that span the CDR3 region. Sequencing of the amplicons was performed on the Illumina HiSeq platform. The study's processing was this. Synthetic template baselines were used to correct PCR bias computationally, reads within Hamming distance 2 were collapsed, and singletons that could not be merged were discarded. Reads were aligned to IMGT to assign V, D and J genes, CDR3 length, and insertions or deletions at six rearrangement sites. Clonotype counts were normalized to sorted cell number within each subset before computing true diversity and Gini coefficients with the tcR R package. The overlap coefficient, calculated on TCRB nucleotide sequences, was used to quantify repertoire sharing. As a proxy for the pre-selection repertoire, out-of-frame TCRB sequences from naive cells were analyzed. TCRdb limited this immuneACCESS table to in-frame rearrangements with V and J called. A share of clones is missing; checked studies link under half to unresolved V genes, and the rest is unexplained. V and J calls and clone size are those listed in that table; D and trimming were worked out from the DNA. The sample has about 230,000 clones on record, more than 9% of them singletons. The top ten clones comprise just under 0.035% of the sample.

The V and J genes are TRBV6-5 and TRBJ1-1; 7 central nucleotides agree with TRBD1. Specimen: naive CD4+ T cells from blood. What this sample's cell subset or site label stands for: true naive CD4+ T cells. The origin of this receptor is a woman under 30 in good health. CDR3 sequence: CASSSRTGGTEAFF. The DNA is TGTGCCAGCAGTTCCCGGACAGGTGGCACTGAAGCTTTCTTT.